This entry lists 32 T cell receptor beta chains sequenced from one sample in a study of shared clonotypes between healthy human individuals. This table comes from immunoSEQ multiplex PCR, and its TCRdb copy is limited to in-frame clones, with some not included. The sample comprises millions of clones, approximately 95% of which are singletons, and 0.13% rests with the top ten. Sequenced sample: naive CD4+ T cells sorted from blood. Subset denoted: CD45RA+ positively selected. The receptor source for this set is a man aged 18 to 30 in good health.

V is TRBV7-9 and J is TRBJ2-6, with D possibly being TRBD1 (8 bases). Trimming removed 4 bases at V and 1 base at J, with 17 bases between. CDR1 is SEHNR, CDR2 FQNEAQ, per germline (reference sequence). The CDR3 is made up of 18 amino acids. The CDR3 is CASSYGQGLRSGANVLTF. The CDR3 bases are TGTGCCAGCAGCTACGGACAGGGACTACGATCTGGGGCCAACGTCCTGACTTTC. Together with reference TRBV7-9 and TRBJ2-6, the CDR3 gives the full variable domain: DTGVSQNPRHKITKRGQNVTFRCDPISEHNRLYWYRQTLGQGPEFLTYFQNEAQLEKSRLLSDRFSAERPKGSFSTLEIQRTEQGDSAMYLCASSYGQGLRSGANVLTFGAGSRLTVL.

The V gene is TRBV9, the J gene TRBJ2-1; 10 bases are shared with TRBD2. Germline trimming cut 4 bases from V and 6 bases from J; bases unmatched to any gene: 13. Germline-derived CDR1 and CDR2 are SGDLS and YYNGEE. The CDR3 has 17 residues. The CDR3 sequence: CASSPIGASGSPNEQFF. CDR3 DNA sequence: TGTGCCAGCAGCCCAATCGGGGCTAGCGGGAGCCCCAATGAGCAGTTCTTC.

The chain uses TRBV5-1 and TRBJ2-2; 11 bases map to TRBD2. The CDR3 spans 16 residues. Germline V gene sequence: CDR1 SGHRS, CDR2 YFSETQ. V was pared by 4 bases and J by 4 bases, with 6 bases of the junction left unmatched. The CDR3 DNA reads as TGCGCCAGCAGCGCAAGACTAGCGGGGAGCACCGGGGAGCTGTTTTTT. Translation: CASSARLAGSTGELFF.

The V gene is TRBV10-1, the J gene TRBJ2-7; the D gene is possibly TRBD2 (5 bases). V shed 8 bases and J shed 0 bases, with 11 bases lying between them. The CDR3 sequence is 13 residues long. Per the germline V gene, CDR1 is WNHNN and CDR2 is SYGVQD (reference sequence). DNA for the CDR3: TGCGCCAGCCAGAGCGGAATCTCCTACGAGCAGTACTTC. Translating it yields CASQSGISYEQYF.

The V and J genes are TRBV2 and TRBJ2-7; no definite D call. CDR3 length: 13 amino acids. Germline V gene data show CDR1 as SNHLY and CDR2 as FYNNEI. Trimming took 7 bases from V and 1 from J, leaving 11 bases between them. DNA of the CDR3: TGTGCCAGCATGTCCAAGGAATCCTACGAGCAGTACTTC. It yields the protein CASMSKESYEQYF.

The chain links TRBV18 to TRBJ2-2; 9 bases fit TRBD2. The CDR3 contains 15 residues. CDR1 and CDR2 from the germline V gene are KGHSH and LQKENI. V shed 4 bases, J shed 6 bases, and the junction held 6 bases outside the gene matches. CDR3: CASSQREVDAGELFF. CDR3 DNA sequence: TGTGCCAGCTCACAGCGGGAGGTTGATGCCGGGGAGCTGTTTTTT. Combining the CDR3 with reference TRBV18 and TRBJ2-2 gives the whole variable domain NAGVMQNPRHLVRRRGQEARLRCSPMKGHSHVYWYRQLPEEGLKFMVYLQKENIIDESGMPKERFSAEFPKEGPSILRIQQVVRGDSAAYFCASSQREVDAGELFFGEGSRLTVL.

This sequence joins TRBV5-1 and TRBJ1-4; 7 bases agree with TRBD1. Unmatched junction bases numbered 2, after V lost 4 bases and J lost 2 bases. The CDR3 length is 14 residues. CDR1 and CDR2 (germline): SGHRS, YFSETQ. In nucleotides, the CDR3 is TGCGCCAGCAGCCCGGGACAGACTAATGAAAAACTGTTTTTT. It specifies CASSPGQTNEKLFF.

This sequence joins TRBV28 and TRBJ2-1; 8 bases fit TRBD1. V lost 6 bases to trimming and J lost 2 bases; unmatched junction nucleotides: 9. Germline CDR1 is MDHEN and CDR2 is SYDVKM. The CDR3 runs to 16 residues. CDR3 DNA sequence: TGTGCCAGCAGATATCCGGAGGGACAGGCCTACAATGAGCAGTTCTTC. Residues: CASRYPEGQAYNEQFF. Variable domain in full (rest from reference TRBV28 and TRBJ2-1): DVKVTQSSRYLVKRTGEKVFLECVQDMDHENMFWYRQDPGLGLRLIYFSYDVKMKEKGDIPEGYSVSREKKERFSLILESASTNQTSMYLCASRYPEGQAYNEQFFGPGTRLTVL.

This clone turned up a few times. This chain uses TRBV6-1 with TRBJ1-2; D unresolved. Germline assignment: CDR1 MNHNS and CDR2 SASEGT. The CDR3 loop spans 15 amino acids. Trimming removed 2 bases from V and 1 base from J, with 11 bases in between. The CDR3 is CASSEFANVNYGYTF. In nucleotides, the CDR3 is TGTGCCAGCAGTGAATTTGCCAACGTTAACTATGGCTACACCTTC.

A remark on this clone: Other DNA sequences in this sample translate to the same CDR3. The chain is built from TRBV5-1 and TRBJ1-1; TRBD1 matches 7 bases. Germline V gene sequence: CDR1 SGHRS, CDR2 YFSETQ. CDR3 length: 15 residues. The J segment lost 2 bases and the V segment lost 4 bases, leaving 8 bases of the junction unmatched. The CDR3 DNA follows: TGCGCCAGCAGCCCTTGGACAGGAGGTAACACTGAAGCTTTCTTT. Translating gives CASSPWTGGNTEAFF.

This chain joins TRBV18 and TRBJ2-7; D possibly corresponds to TRBD2 (5 bases). Per the germline V gene, CDR1 is KGHSH and CDR2 is LQKENI. This CDR3 contains 14 residues. The V end was cut by 0 bases, the J end by 5 bases, with 11 bases between. This CDR3 is CASSPPARRNEQYF. As DNA, the CDR3 is TGTGCCAGCTCACCACCGGCCAGGAGGAACGAGCAGTACTTC.

This clone has just one count. The V call is TRBV6-4, the J call TRBJ2-3, with 9 bases matching TRBD1. This CDR3 is built from 15 residues. Germline V gives CDR1 MRHNA, CDR2 SNTAGT. V lost 7 bases, J lost 2 bases, and 7 bases stayed unmatched. The CDR3 region has the DNA TGTGCCAGCAAACCTGGGACAGGGAACACAGATACGCAGTATTTT. Translation gives CASKPGTGNTDTQYF.

This rearrangement joins TRBV29-1 to TRBJ2-3; D gene unclear. V was shortened by 2 bases and J by 0 bases, with 9 bases between the two germline ends. The CDR3 spans 14 residues. Germline CDR1 and CDR2: SQVTM and ANQGSEA. The CDR3 DNA sequence: TGCAGCGTTGAATATGGTGGGAGCACAGATACGCAGTATTTT. Translated: CSVEYGGSTDTQYF.

The genes are TRBV7-9 and TRBJ2-5, with TRBD2 identical over 11 bases. This CDR3 spans 15 amino acids. CDR1 and CDR2 (germline): SEHNR, FQNEAQ (reference sequence). V was pared by 0 bases and J by 5 bases, with 2 bases of the junction left unmatched. CDR3 DNA sequence: TGTGCCAGCAGCTTAGCCGGGACTAGCGGTGAGACCCAGTACTTC. Its translation is CASSLAGTSGETQYF. Full variable domain (rest looked up from reference TRBV7-9 and TRBJ2-5): DTGVSQNPRHKITKRGQNVTFRCDPISEHNRLYWYRQTLGQGPEFLTYFQNEAQLEKSRLLSDRFSAERPKGSFSTLEIQRTEQGDSAMYLCASSLAGTSGETQYFGPGTRLLVL.

The chain combines TRBV29-1 with TRBJ2-1, with TRBD1 as a possible D gene (5 bases). Germline CDR1 SQVTM, CDR2 ANQGSEA. V lost 1 base and J lost 6, with 10 bases in between. The CDR3 consists of 13 residues. CDR3 protein: CSVEGRGFNEQFF. The DNA for the CDR3 is TGCAGCGTTGAAGGTAGGGGATTCAATGAGCAGTTCTTC.

V and J are TRBV11-2 and TRBJ1-2; TRBD1 matches 7 bases. The V segment lost 5 bases and the J segment 3 bases; nucleotides outside the gene matches: 9. Germline CDR1 SGHAT, CDR2 FQNNGV. The CDR3 length is 15 residues. Here the CDR3 reads CASSRGGGTDYGYTF. CDR3 bases: TGTGCCAGCAGCAGGGGCGGTGGGACAGACTATGGCTACACCTTC.

This chain joins TRBV7-2 and TRBJ2-3, with TRBD1 matching over 7 bases. The J segment lost 2 bases and the V segment lost 4 bases, leaving 6 bases of the junction unmatched. This CDR3 spans 15 amino acids. Germline CDR1 and CDR2: SGHTA and FQGNSA. The CDR3 DNA reads as TGTGCCAGCAGCTCTTCCGGGACAGTCACAGATACGCAGTATTTT. It yields the protein CASSSSGTVTDTQYF.

Details on this clone: One end of the junction is discordant with germline, which a read error may explain. The J gene is TRBJ2-5, the V gene TRBV7-7; the match to TRBD2 covers 9 bases. CDR1 and CDR2 (germline): SSHAT, FNYEAQ (reference sequence). The CDR3 spans 15 residues. The CDR3 region has the DNA TGTGCTAGCAGCTTGACTAGCGGACACCAAGAGACCCAGTACTTC. Translated: CASSLTSGHQETQYF.

The chain has TRBV4-1 and TRBJ1-1; no reliable D call. V was shortened by 0 bases and J by 9 bases, with 11 bases between the two germline ends. Germline V CDR1 and CDR2: MGHRA, YSYEKL. The CDR3 extends over 13 amino acids. Here the CDR3 reads CASSQDQGLKAFF. The CDR3 DNA follows: TGCGCCAGCAGCCAAGATCAAGGGCTGAAAGCTTTCTTT.

The genes are TRBV10-3 and TRBJ2-2, with D tentatively TRBD1 (6 bases). Germline CDR1 ENHRY, CDR2 SYGVKD. The CDR3 is 13 amino acids. V was clipped by 3 bases and J by 10 bases, with 12 bases between them. CDR3 amino acids: CAISDHGQTELFF. CDR3 coding DNA: TGTGCCATCAGTGACCATGGACAGACGGAGCTGTTTTTT.

The chain combines TRBV28 with TRBJ1-5, with 7 bases identical to TRBD1. Trimming cost V 3 bases and J 3 bases; bases outside gene matches: 5. The CDR3 consists of 15 residues. The germline gives CDR1 MDHEN, CDR2 SYDVKM. CDR3 DNA sequence: TGTGCCAGCAGTTTGCGACAGGGCCCCAATCAGCCCCAGCATTTT. Its protein product is CASSLRQGPNQPQHF.

V gene TRBV10-2 combines with J gene TRBJ2-7, with 7 bases lining up with TRBD2. With V trimmed by 0 bases and J by 2 bases, 4 bases remained unmatched. Germline V CDR1 and CDR2: WSHSY, SAAADI. The CDR3 loop spans 15 amino acids. CDR3 in DNA: TGCGCCAGCAGTGAGTCAACTAGCGAGACCTACGAGCAGTACTTC. Protein product: CASSESTSETYEQYF.

The chain combines TRBV5-1 with TRBJ2-2; no clear D gene. This CDR3 contains 16 residues. Germline V gives CDR1 SGHRS, CDR2 YFSETQ. The V end was cut by 2 bases, the J end by 2 bases, with 13 bases between. CDR3 bases: TGCGCCAGCAGCTTTTCGCCGGGCCAAAACACCGGGGAGCTGTTTTTT. Its protein product is CASSFSPGQNTGELFF.

To note about this clone: The same CDR3 also results from other DNA sequences found in this sample. The V and J genes are TRBV28 and TRBJ2-3; D remains unclear. Germline V lookup: CDR1 MDHEN, CDR2 SYDVKM. Deletions cut 3 bases from V and 5 bases from J, with 6 bases between. This CDR3 region has 12 residues. The CDR3 is CASSLRRDTQYF. The CDR3 DNA reads TGTGCCAGCAGTTTGCGGCGAGATACGCAGTATTTT.

The chain couples TRBV5-1 to TRBJ1-1, with 7 nucleotides matching TRBD1. Looked up from germline, CDR1 is SGHRS and CDR2 is YFSETQ. Trimming at V came to 0 bases and at J to 1 base, leaving 6 bases not matched to a gene. This CDR3 has 16 amino acids. CDR3 bases: TGCGCCAGCAGCTTGGGGGACAGTTTGGGGAACACTGAAGCTTTCTTT. Its protein product is CASSLGDSLGNTEAFF.

Comment on this clone: Different DNA sequences within this sample yield the same CDR3. The V call is TRBV30, the J call TRBJ2-7; D is perhaps TRBD1 (5 bases). Trimming took 5 bases from V and 4 from J, leaving 9 bases between them. The germline gives CDR1 GTSNPN, CDR2 SVGIG (reference sequence). CDR3 length equals 11 residues. In DNA, the CDR3 is TGTGCCTGGGCCGACAGTTACGAGCAGTACTTC. Translating it yields CAWADSYEQYF.

This clone came up once. The J gene is TRBJ2-5, the V gene TRBV5-6; D gene unclear. Germline V lookup: CDR1 SGHDT, CDR2 YYEEEE. V shed 7 bases and J shed 1 base, with 11 bases lying between them. This CDR3 is 13 amino acids long. The DNA of the CDR3 is TGTGCCAGCTCCTCTGGTACCCAAGAGACCCAGTACTTC. This codes for CASSSGTQETQYF.

This rearrangement joins TRBV29-1 to TRBJ2-5; no definite D call. CDR3 size: 15 residues. CDR1 is SQVTM, CDR2 ANQGSEA, per germline. V was clipped by 5 bases and J by 4 bases, with 20 bases between them. CDR3 sequence: CSVSLTAGVRETQYF. CDR3 nucleotide sequence: TGCAGCGTTTCGCTCACCGCTGGGGTTAGAGAGACCCAGTACTTC.

The gene calls are TRBV30 and TRBJ1-5; D gene uncertain. Germline V gene sequence: CDR1 GTSNPN, CDR2 SVGIG (reference sequence). The germline V and J ends were trimmed by 2 bases and 8 bases, with 10 bases remaining between them. CDR3 length: 12 amino acids. The CDR3 bases are TGTGCCTGGAGTTCCCAGGTGGAGCCCCAGCATTTT. Translated, it gives CAWSSQVEPQHF.

V and J are TRBV10-3 and TRBJ2-7; 9 bases are a match to TRBD1. Looked up from germline, CDR1 is ENHRY and CDR2 is SYGVKD. The trim removed 6 bases at V and 2 bases at J, leaving 5 bases unmatched. This CDR3 is 14 amino acids long. CDR3 sequence (DNA): TGTGCCATCAGGGGACAGGGACGAGCCTACGAGCAGTACTTC. Translating it yields CAIRGQGRAYEQYF.

The chain carries TRBV5-1 and TRBJ1-1, with D unclear. V dropped 4 bases and J dropped 10 bases, with 17 bases sitting between them. The germline gives CDR1 SGHRS, CDR2 YFSETQ. There are 13 residues in the CDR3. The CDR3 is CASSLGYREPAFF. The DNA for the CDR3 is TGCGCCAGCAGCCTAGGCTATAGGGAACCAGCTTTCTTT.

In DNA, the CDR3 is TGTGCCAGCAGCTTAGGCACGAAACAGGGAACTAATGAAAAACTGTTTTTT. Its protein product is CASSLGTKQGTNEKLFF. This rearrangement joins TRBV7-9 to TRBJ1-4, with D possibly TRBD1 on 6 matching bases. CDR1 and CDR2 from the germline V gene are SEHNR and FQNEAQ (reference sequence). The V end lost 1 base, the J end lost 1 base, and 13 bases lay between the germline ends. This CDR3 has 17 residues.